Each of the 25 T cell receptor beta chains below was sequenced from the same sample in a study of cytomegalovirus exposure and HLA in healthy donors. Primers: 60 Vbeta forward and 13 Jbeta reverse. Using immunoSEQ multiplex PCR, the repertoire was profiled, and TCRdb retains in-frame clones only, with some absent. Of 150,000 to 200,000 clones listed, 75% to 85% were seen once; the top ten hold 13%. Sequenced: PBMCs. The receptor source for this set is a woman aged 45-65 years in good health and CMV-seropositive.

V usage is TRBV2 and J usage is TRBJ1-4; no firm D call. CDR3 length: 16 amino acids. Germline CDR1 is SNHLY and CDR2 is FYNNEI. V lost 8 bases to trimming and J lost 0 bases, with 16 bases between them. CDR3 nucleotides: TGTGCCAGCGCTCGGGAGACACTCGCAACTAATGAAAAACTGTTTTTT. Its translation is CASARETLATNEKLFF.

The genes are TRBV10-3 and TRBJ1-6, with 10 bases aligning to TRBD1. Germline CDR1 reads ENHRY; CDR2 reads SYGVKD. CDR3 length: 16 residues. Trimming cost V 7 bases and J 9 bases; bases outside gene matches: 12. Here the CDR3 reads CAIKGQGSPFGSPLHF. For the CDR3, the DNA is TGTGCCATCAAGGGACAGGGGTCGCCTTTCGGTTCACCCCTCCACTTT.

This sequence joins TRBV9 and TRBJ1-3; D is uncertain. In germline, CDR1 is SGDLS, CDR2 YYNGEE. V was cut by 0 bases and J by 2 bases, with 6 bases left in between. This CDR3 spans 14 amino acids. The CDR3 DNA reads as TGTGCCAGCAGCGTAGAATCTGCTGGAAACACCATATATTTT. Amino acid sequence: CASSVESAGNTIYF.

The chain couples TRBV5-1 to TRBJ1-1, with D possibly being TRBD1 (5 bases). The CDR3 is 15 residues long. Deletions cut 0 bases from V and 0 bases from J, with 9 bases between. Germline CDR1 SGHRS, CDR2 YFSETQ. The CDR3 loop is CASSLARGMNTEAFF. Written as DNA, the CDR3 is TGCGCCAGCAGCTTGGCTCGGGGGATGAACACTGAAGCTTTCTTT.

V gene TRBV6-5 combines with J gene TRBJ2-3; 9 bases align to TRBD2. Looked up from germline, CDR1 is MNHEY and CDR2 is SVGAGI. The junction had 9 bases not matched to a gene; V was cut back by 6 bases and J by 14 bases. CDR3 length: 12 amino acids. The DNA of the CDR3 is TGTGCCAGCAGCTCTAGCGGGGCCAGGTGGTATTTT. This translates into CASSSSGARWYF.

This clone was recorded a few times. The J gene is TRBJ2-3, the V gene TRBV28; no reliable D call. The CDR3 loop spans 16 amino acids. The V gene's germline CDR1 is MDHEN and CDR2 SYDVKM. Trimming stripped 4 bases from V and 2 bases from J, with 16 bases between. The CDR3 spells CASSSTLLEDTDTQYF. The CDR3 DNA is TGTGCCAGCAGTTCGACCCTTCTTGAGGACACAGATACGCAGTATTTT. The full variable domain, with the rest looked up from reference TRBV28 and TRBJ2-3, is DVKVTQSSRYLVKRTGEKVFLECVQDMDHENMFWYRQDPGLGLRLIYFSYDVKMKEKGDIPEGYSVSREKKERFSLILESASTNQTSMYLCASSSTLLEDTDTQYFGPGTRLTVL.

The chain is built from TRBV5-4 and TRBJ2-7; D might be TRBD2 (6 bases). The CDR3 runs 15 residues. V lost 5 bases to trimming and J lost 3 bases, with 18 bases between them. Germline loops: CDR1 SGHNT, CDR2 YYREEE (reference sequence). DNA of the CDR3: TGTGCCAGCAGTCTTAGCGGATCCTCAATCTACGAGCAGTACTTC. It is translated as CASSLSGSSIYEQYF.

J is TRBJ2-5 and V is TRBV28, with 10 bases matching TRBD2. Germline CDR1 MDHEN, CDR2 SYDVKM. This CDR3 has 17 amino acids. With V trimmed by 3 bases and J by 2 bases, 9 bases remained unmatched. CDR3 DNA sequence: TGTGCCAGCAGTTTTGGTTGGGTAGCGGGGGGTCAAGAGACCCAGTACTTC. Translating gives CASSFGWVAGGQETQYF.

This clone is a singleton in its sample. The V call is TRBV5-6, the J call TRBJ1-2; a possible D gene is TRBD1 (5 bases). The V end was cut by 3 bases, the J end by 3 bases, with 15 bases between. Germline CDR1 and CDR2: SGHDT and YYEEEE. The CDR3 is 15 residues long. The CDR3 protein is CASSSLRDGHYGYTF. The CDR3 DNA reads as TGTGCCAGCAGCTCTCTGCGGGACGGCCACTATGGCTACACCTTC.

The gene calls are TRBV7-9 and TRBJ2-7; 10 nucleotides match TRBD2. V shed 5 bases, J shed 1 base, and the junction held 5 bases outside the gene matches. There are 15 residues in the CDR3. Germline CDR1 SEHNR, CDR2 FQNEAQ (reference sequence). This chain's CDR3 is CASSVTSGASYEQYF. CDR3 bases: TGTGCCAGCAGCGTAACTAGCGGGGCTTCCTACGAGCAGTACTTC.

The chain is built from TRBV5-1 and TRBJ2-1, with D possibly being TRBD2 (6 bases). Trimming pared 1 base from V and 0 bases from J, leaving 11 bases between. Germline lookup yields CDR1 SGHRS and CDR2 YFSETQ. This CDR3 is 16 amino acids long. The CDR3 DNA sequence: TGCGCCAGCAGCTTGTGGGGGGACCCCTCCTACAATGAGCAGTTCTTC. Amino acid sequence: CASSLWGDPSYNEQFF.

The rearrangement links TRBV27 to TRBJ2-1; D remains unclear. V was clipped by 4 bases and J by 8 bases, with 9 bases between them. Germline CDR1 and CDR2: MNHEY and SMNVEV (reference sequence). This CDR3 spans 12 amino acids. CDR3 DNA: TGTGCCAGCAGTTCCAGTGTCTATGAGCAGTTCTTC. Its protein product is CASSSSVYEQFF.

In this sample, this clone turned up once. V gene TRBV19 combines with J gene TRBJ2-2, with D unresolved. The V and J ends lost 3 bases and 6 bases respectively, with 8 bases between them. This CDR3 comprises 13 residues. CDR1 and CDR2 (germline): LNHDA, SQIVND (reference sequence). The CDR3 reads CASSIAVAGELFF. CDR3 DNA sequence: TGTGCCAGTAGTATTGCGGTAGCCGGGGAGCTGTTTTTT.

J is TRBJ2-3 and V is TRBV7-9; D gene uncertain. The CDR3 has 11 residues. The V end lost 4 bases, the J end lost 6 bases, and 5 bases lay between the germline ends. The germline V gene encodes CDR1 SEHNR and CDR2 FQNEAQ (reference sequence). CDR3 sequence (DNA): TGTGCCAGCAGCTCTAGGGATACGCAGTATTTT. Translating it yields CASSSRDTQYF.

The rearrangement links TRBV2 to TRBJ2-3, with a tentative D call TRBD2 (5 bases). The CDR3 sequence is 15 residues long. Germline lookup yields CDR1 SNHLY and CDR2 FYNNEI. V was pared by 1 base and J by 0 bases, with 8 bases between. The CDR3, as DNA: TGTGCCAGCAGTGAAGGGCTAGCTAGCACAGATACGCAGTATTTT. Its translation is CASSEGLASTDTQYF.

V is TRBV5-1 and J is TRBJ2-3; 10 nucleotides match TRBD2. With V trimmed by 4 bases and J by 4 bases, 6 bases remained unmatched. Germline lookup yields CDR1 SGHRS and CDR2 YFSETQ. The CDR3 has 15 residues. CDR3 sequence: CASSISGGMADTQYF. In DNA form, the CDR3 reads TGCGCCAGCAGCATTAGCGGGGGGATGGCAGATACGCAGTATTTT.

In nucleotides, the CDR3 is TGTGCCAGCAGCCCGTGGACAGGCCTGAACACCGGGGAGCTGTTTTTT. Translated: CASSPWTGLNTGELFF. V and J are TRBV7-9 and TRBJ2-2, with TRBD1 identical over 7 bases. The V gene end was trimmed by 5 bases and the J gene end by 1 base; junction bases not matched to a gene: 7. The germline CDR1 and CDR2 sequences are SEHNR and FQNEAQ (reference sequence). This CDR3 contains 16 residues.

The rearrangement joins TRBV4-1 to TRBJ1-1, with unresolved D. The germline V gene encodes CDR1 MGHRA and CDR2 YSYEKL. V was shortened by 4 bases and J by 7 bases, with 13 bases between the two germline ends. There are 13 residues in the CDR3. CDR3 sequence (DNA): TGCGCCAGCAGCCGCTTGAACGTAGATGAAGCTTTCTTT. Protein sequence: CASSRLNVDEAFF.

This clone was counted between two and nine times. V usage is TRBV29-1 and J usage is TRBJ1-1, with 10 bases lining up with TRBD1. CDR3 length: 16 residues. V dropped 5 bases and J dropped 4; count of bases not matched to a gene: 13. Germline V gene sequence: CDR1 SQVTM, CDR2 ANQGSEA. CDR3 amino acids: CSVSRQGASSGTEAFF. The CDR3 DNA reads TGCAGCGTTTCTAGACAGGGGGCAAGTTCGGGCACTGAAGCTTTCTTT.

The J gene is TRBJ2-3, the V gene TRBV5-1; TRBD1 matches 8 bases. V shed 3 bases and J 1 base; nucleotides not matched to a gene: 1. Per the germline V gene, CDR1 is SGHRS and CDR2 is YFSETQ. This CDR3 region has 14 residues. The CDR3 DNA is TGCGCCAGCAGCTGGGGACAGGGCACAGATACGCAGTATTTT. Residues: CASSWGQGTDTQYF.

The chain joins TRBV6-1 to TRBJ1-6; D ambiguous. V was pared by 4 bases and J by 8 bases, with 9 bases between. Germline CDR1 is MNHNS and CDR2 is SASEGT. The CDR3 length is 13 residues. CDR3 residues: CASSGRRDSPLHF. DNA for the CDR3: TGTGCCAGCAGTGGCAGGAGGGATTCACCCCTCCACTTT.

Here the CDR3 reads CASSWGQGTGNEQFF. In DNA form, the CDR3 reads TGTGCCAGCAGCTGGGGACAGGGGACTGGCAATGAGCAGTTCTTC. The chain uses TRBV5-6 and TRBJ2-1; 10 nucleotides line up with TRBD1. Germline V gene sequence: CDR1 SGHDT, CDR2 YYEEEE. J lost 6 bases, V lost 3 bases, and 6 bases had no gene match. The CDR3 is 15 amino acids.

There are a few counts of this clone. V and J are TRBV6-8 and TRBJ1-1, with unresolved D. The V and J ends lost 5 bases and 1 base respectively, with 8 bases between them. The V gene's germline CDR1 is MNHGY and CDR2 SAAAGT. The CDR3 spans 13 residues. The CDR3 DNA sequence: TGTGCCAGCAGTGAAGTAGAGAACACTGAAGCTTTCTTT. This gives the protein CASSEVENTEAFF.

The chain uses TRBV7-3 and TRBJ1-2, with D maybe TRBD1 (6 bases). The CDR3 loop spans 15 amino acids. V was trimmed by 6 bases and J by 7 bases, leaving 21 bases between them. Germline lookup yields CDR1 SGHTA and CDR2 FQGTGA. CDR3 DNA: TGTGCCAGCAGGGAGACAGGCCGCCTAACGGGTGGCTACACCTTC. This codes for CASRETGRLTGGYTF.

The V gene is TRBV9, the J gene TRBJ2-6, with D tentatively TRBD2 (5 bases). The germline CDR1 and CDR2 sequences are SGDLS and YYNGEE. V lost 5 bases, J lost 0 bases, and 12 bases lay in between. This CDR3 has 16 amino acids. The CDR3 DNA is TGTGCCAGCAGTGCTAGCTCGGACTCTGGGGCCAACGTCCTGACTTTC. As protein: CASSASSDSGANVLTF.